This T cell receptor beta chain was recorded in a study of cytomegalovirus exposure and HLA in healthy donors (dated by TCRdb to about 2017). For the study in its entirety: According to an earlier analysis of a few hundred of the donors, 200 million or so T cells yielded 117 million unique TCR beta sequences and approximately 280 Gb of sequence data. Approximately 300 gigabases of sequencing data and around 80 million unique TCR sequences made up an early release that covered nearly 650 HLA-typed donors. Of the roughly 390 genotyped donors, 65% to 90% were placed in the genetic ancestry cluster associated with self-reported Caucasian donors. The study aimed to test whether signatures of past pathogen exposure could be identified by cataloging public T cell receptors. The study profiled the T cell repertoires of under 700 subjects by immunosequencing and related them to cytomegalovirus serostatus. A separate validation cohort of some 130 different subjects was used in addition to the roughly 640-subject first cohort. To predict cytomegalovirus infection status, the study brought together high-throughput TCR immunosequencing, statistical association of individual TCRs with disease status, and machine learning. A later analysis re-examined previously published TCR beta repertoires from around 670 donors and added high-resolution HLA genotyping to investigate patterns of TCR occurrence. The later analysis used no new phenotypic data to find candidate immune exposures, relying instead on TCR beta sequences and their occurrence across donors. An earlier analysis of some 600 of the donors applied high-throughput TCR beta sequencing to assess whether each TCR beta V gene segment acted as functional or pseudogenic. Donor age, sex, ethnicity and CMV serostatus were compiled alongside the repertoire data. A later genetic analysis took genome-wide SNP genotypes for about 55% of the 666 donors and used that subset as a discovery cohort. Every repertoire in the discovery cohort had been generated on one and the same sequencing platform. Class I and class II HLA loci were covered by the typing at four-digit resolution. The number of donors typed differed by locus, with 629-630 for A, B, C, DRB1 and DQB1, around 500 for DQA1, approximately 570 for DPA1, and 472 for DPB1. A handful of DR-DQ haplotypes were handled as single units for association and clustering because linkage in the cohort was strong. On average, approximately 250,000 unique TCR beta nucleotide sequences were sequenced per donor among 398 genotyped donors of the cohort, with 15% to 20% of those sequences being non-productive.

As for this clone: Its specific antigen is unknown. No much larger clonotype is one base removed from it; base qualities were not supplied.

The library was produced with the immunoSEQ multiplex PCR assay. A mixture of 60 forward primers for TCR Vbeta segments and 13 reverse primers for TCR Jbeta segments was used in the multiplex PCR. The CDR3 region of rearranged TCR beta genes was amplified from genomic DNA by a multiplex PCR assay. On the Illumina HiSeq System, the amplified TCR beta libraries were sequenced as 87-base-pair reads. Regarding the original processing steps: Across the 670 or so repertoires, a later analysis counted approximately 83 million unique TCR beta chains, 9 million to 14 million of which were shared by at least two donors. To remove PCR and sequencing errors, raw reads were error-corrected and collapsed into unique sequences using a nearest-neighbor algorithm that merged closely related sequences. V, D and J gene segments were assigned by aligning CDR3 sequences to IMGT reference sequences. For a sequence to be retained, a match of at least six nucleotides was required to both a V gene segment and a J gene segment. Rearrangements were classified as productive when the CDR3 lacked stop codons and remained in frame with V and J, and all other rearrangements were classified as non-productive. Following IMGT convention, CDR3 was defined as the stretch from the second conserved V-encoded cysteine to the conserved J-encoded phenylalanine. The earlier analysis of about 620 of the donors excluded sequences that lacked an unambiguous match to a single V gene segment. In an earlier analysis of a few hundred of the donors, V segments were called functional above 56.7% productive rearrangements and were called segregating when the between-donor standard deviation exceeded 5%. A statistical classification framework was developed to diagnose cytomegalovirus status using the catalog of TCR beta chain sequences. In a later analysis, TCR nucleotide sequences were compared against IMGT/GENE-DB human TR gene sequences so that V and J genes could be assigned. In a later analysis, CDR3 sequences and most-parsimonious VDJ recombination scenarios were assigned using the TCRdist pipeline. In a later analysis, each TCR beta chain was defined by its CDR3 amino acid sequence together with its V-gene family, and reads without a unique V-gene family were excluded. In a later analysis, some 600 highly shared, low-generation-probability nucleotide sequences were removed to address suspected cross-contamination and a sequencing artifact. In a later analysis, a clonal expansion index for each public chain was calculated from normalized within-repertoire ranks of inferred template counts. Generation probabilities in a later analysis came from a VDJ recombination model fitted to out-of-frame rearrangements, and those results were checked against IGoR. In a later analysis, hypergeometric tests were used to score TCR-TCR, TCR-HLA and TCR-CMV co-occurrence, with a repertoire-size bias correction applied to TCR pairs. False discovery rates were estimated in a later analysis by permuting HLA or CMV assignments 20 times. In a later analysis, co-occurring TCRs were grouped using DBSCAN, and TCRdist sequence similarity was added for clustering within HLA-allele-positive subsets. Co-occurrence clustering excluded repertoires with fewer than 30,000 or more than 120,000 public chains, plus five with anomalous nucleotide sharing. TCRdb provides this immuneACCESS table in a form limited to in-frame rearrangements. Some clones are lacking; in checked studies, under half of them reflect an unresolved V gene, and why the rest are absent is not known. V and J calls and clone size are given by that table; D and trimming were obtained from the DNA. For this sample the table gives some 60,000 clones, of which 65% to 90% were detected only once. About 1.5% of the sample rests with the top ten.

Broader findings and caveats from the paper: Correlated functional status among segregating V segments might be attributable to linkage disequilibrium, but an unknown experimental factor could not be ruled out. Because HLA typing was missing for some donors at each locus, association tests included only the typed subset. A later analysis reported that several top co-occurrence clusters appeared linked to parvovirus B19, influenza, CMV and Epstein-Barr virus. At a false discovery rate of 0.05, a later analysis linked 16,951 TCR beta sequences to specific HLA alleles. According to a later genetic analysis, donors in an Asian-associated ancestry cluster had fewer N-insertions in productive TCRs than the approximately 650-donor mean. The earlier analysis of fewer than 750 of the donors excluded roughly 17 rarely observed V segments, including chromosome 9 orphons, because counts were too low. The classifier was reported to diagnose cytomegalovirus status with high specificity and sensitivity in both the original and validation cohorts. CMV serostatus was the only immune exposure information available for the cohort. A later analysis found that most CMV-associated TCR beta chains appeared HLA-restricted, with HLA associations seemingly driven largely by CMV exposure. An association between a missense DCLRE1C variant and V-gene and J-gene trimming of TCR beta chains was found in a later genetic analysis and replicated in an independent cohort. According to a later analysis, TCR association rates differed among HLA loci, with DRB1 alleles showing the most associated TCRs and HLA-C alleles showing the fewest. In this cohort, only TCR beta chains were sequenced, and detectable features were limited by the absence of alpha or paired-chain data. The presence/absence analyses assumed that sequencing depth was roughly uniform across donors, and that assumption may not be true. In the study, around 160 TCR beta chains were listed as associated with cytomegalovirus. In a later analysis, HLA-associated TCR beta chains showed more clonal expansion and lower generation probabilities than non-associated chains that were equally common. A cluster of highly shared sequence variants was judged likely to represent a technical artifact of the sequencing pipeline. Because the 87-base-pair reads could not distinguish some IMGT-functional V segments, including TRBV6-2 and TRBV6-3, those segments were excluded. Most TCR sequences were observed very rarely across donors, whereas some public TCRs were present in many individuals. A further reported finding was that TCR beta sequences accurately predicted the HLA-A and HLA-B alleles for most subjects in the first cohort. The authors suggested that the approach could potentially be extended to other disease states and immunological phenotypes. A few of the identified cytomegalovirus-associated TCR beta chains were confirmed in vitro to be specific for cytomegalovirus antigens. When HLA alleles, especially DR and DQ, strongly co-occurred, TCR associations were difficult to assign to individual alleles. In an earlier analysis of roughly 500 of the donors, most TCR beta V segments appeared in productive rearrangements about 90% or about 30% of the time, broadly matching IMGT annotations.

V is reduced by 6 bases and J by 0 bases, leaving a spacing of 7 bases between them. The CDR3 contains 13 residues, cysteine and phenylalanine counted. Only CDR3 DNA remains: 39 bases, in frame from the first base. From the germline V gene (reference sequence), CDR1 is LNHDA and CDR2 is SQIVND. In total, 666 healthy bone marrow donors made up the cohort. Cohort members were all nominally healthy when sampled, although unrecorded immune exposures were likely present. CMV serostatus was recorded as positive for 250 to 300 and negative for about half of the 666 cohort members, whereas no CMV serostatus was recorded for the donor in question. Every donor gave a peripheral blood sample, and the peripheral blood mononuclear cells from that sample were used for TCR beta sequencing. The Qiagen DNeasy Blood Extraction Kit was used to extract genomic DNA from the blood cell samples.

The V and J genes are TRBV19 and TRBJ2-3, with the D gene too uncertain to name. This sequence was found in a human donor in good health. The sample comprised PBMCs. The nucleotide sequence reads TGTGCCAGTAGAACCACTAGCACAGATACGCAGTATTTT. Its protein product is CASRTTSTDTQYF.